This entry features one T cell receptor beta chain sequence. The data were obtained in a study of blood T cell repertoires in COVID-19. At the level of the study: Sites in the United States, Italy and Spain provided acute and convalescent COVID-19 samples. The analysed material was cDNA or gDNA that came from T cells, B-cell-depleted T cells, or PBMCs.

As handled by the study authors: The assay estimated nucleated cells by amplifying reference gene primers. TCRdb keeps only in-frame clones here, not all; method: immunoSEQ multiplex PCR. V, J and clone size are taken as reported in that table, and D and trimming were inferred from the DNA itself. The sample has about 220,000 clones, about 88% seen once; the top ten hold under 0.9%. Sample: peripheral blood. The receptor comes from a man aged 40-49 years with acute or convalescent COVID-19.

CDR3 protein: CASSEDPRNYGYTF. CDR3 DNA sequence: TGTGCCAGCAGTGAAGACCCCCGGAACTATGGCTACACCTTC. This rearrangement joins TRBV6-1 to TRBJ1-2; D is ambiguous. Trimming took 1 base from V and 2 from J, leaving 8 bases between them. Germline V gene lookup returns CDR1 MNHNS and CDR2 SASEGT. The CDR3 has 14 residues.